This TCR beta chain was captured in a study of blood T cell repertoires in COVID-19. Looking at the study overall: From the United States, Italy and Spain came samples of acute and convalescent COVID-19. PBMCs, B-cell-depleted T cells, or T cells provided the cDNA or gDNA that made up the material.

Looked up from germline, CDR1 is SGDLS and CDR2 is YYNGEE. This CDR3 spans 14 amino acids. V gave up 3 bases and J gave up 8 bases; unmatched junction bases: 2. In the original workflow: Amplification with reference gene primers provided the estimates of nucleated cell counts. Sequenced by immunoSEQ multiplex PCR; TCRdb stores in-frame clones only, minus some. That table gives V, J and clone size, and the DNA gave D and trimming. The data show a few hundred thousand clones, around 92% seen once. During active infection, Seattle patients enrolled and were then monitored through disease. The sequencing sample was made of peripheral blood. V usage is TRBV9 and J usage is TRBJ2-1; 13 bases line up with TRBD2. This receptor was obtained from a woman in her 30s with COVID-19, enrolled during active disease. The CDR3 nucleotides read TGTGCCAGCAGCGCACTAGCGGGAGGGCATGAGCAGTTCTTC. This gives the protein CASSALAGGHEQFF. Together with reference TRBV9 and TRBJ2-1, the CDR3 gives the full variable domain: DSGVTQTPKHLITATGQRVTLRCSPRSGDLSVYWYQQSLDQGLQFLIQYYNGEERAKGNILERFSAQQFPDLHSELNLSSLELGDSALYFCASSALAGGHEQFFGPGTRLTVL.